One and the same sample provided the 27 T cell receptor beta chains below, sequenced in a study of siplizumab effects on memory and regulatory T cells. Method: immunoSEQ multiplex PCR; TCRdb's copy keeps in-frame clones and lacks some. This repertoire shows about 52,000 clones, around 97% found once; its top ten account for 0.64%. The specimen sequenced was naive CD4+ T cells sorted from blood. All receptors derive from a human donor in good health.

This sequence joins TRBV6-5 and TRBJ2-2; D possibly corresponds to TRBD2 (6 bases). This CDR3 is built from 15 residues. Trimming shortened V by 6 bases and J by 0 bases, and 11 bases separated the two germline ends. The V gene's germline CDR1 is MNHEY and CDR2 SVGAGI. The CDR3 protein is CASSLPGANTGELFF. The CDR3, as DNA: TGTGCCAGCAGCCTGCCGGGGGCGAACACCGGGGAGCTGTTTTTT.

The gene calls are TRBV4-2 and TRBJ2-7; a possible D gene is TRBD2 (6 bases). CDR1 is LGHNA, CDR2 YNFKEQ, per germline. V lost 1 base, J lost 6 bases, and 16 bases lay in between. The CDR3 is 15 residues long. CDR3 amino acids: CASSQVSGVEGEQYF. For the CDR3, the DNA is TGTGCCAGCAGCCAAGTGTCGGGAGTAGAGGGCGAGCAGTACTTC.

The chain uses TRBV15 and TRBJ1-6, with no clear D. V gave up 0 bases and J gave up 7 bases, with 7 bases separating them. This CDR3 is built from 14 residues. CDR1 and CDR2 from the germline V gene are LNHNV and YYDKDF (reference sequence). CDR3 in DNA: TGTGCCACCAGCAGAGATGGGGTCAATTCACCCCTCCACTTT. Its protein product is CATSRDGVNSPLHF. The full variable domain, completed using reference TRBV15 and TRBJ1-6, is DAMVIQNPRYQVTQFGKPVTLSCSQTLNHNVMYWYQQKSSQAPKLLFHYYDKDFNNEADTPDNFQSRRPNTSFCFLDIRSPGLGDTAMYLCATSRDGVNSPLHFGNGTRLTVT.

The chain employs TRBV7-8 and TRBJ1-5, with TRBD1 matching 7 bases. This CDR3 comprises 15 residues. J gave up 5 bases and V 6 bases, and 10 bases lay outside the gene matches. The V gene's germline CDR1 is SGHVS and CDR2 FQNEAQ. DNA of the CDR3: TGTGCCAGCAGTTGGGGACAGACGAGCGATCAGCCCCAGCATTTT. The encoded protein is CASSWGQTSDQPQHF. Looking up the rest from reference TRBV7-8 and TRBJ1-5 gives the full variable domain: GAGVSQSPRYKVAKRGQDVALRCDPISGHVSLFWYQQALGQGPEFLTYFQNEAQLDKSGLPSDRFFAERPEGSVSTLKIQRTQQEDSAVYLCASSWGQTSDQPQHFGDGTRLSIL.

V usage is TRBV19 and J usage is TRBJ2-1; D is unresolved. The CDR3 is 12 residues long. V was pared by 3 bases and J by 2 bases, with 2 bases between. The V gene's germline CDR1 is LNHDA and CDR2 SQIVND (reference sequence). The DNA for the CDR3 is TGTGCCAGTAGTATGACCTACAATGAGCAGTTCTTC. Translating gives CASSMTYNEQFF.

The rearrangement links TRBV19 to TRBJ1-2, with 8 bases identical to TRBD1. This CDR3 has 13 amino acids. Losses at the gene ends were 5 bases for V and 3 bases for J; bases not matched to a gene: 2. Per germline, CDR1 LNHDA and CDR2 SQIVND (reference sequence). The CDR3 protein is CASSPDRDYGYTF. CDR3 nucleotide sequence: TGTGCCAGTAGTCCGGACAGGGACTATGGCTACACCTTC. The entire variable domain, with the rest obtained from reference TRBV19 and TRBJ1-2, is as follows: DGGITQSPKYLFRKEGQNVTLSCEQNLNHDAMYWYRQDPGQGLRLIYYSQIVNDFQKGDIAEGYSVSREKKESFPLTVTSAQKNPTAFYLCASSPDRDYGYTFGSGTRLTVV.

This chain uses TRBV4-2 with TRBJ2-3, with D unclear. The length of the CDR3 is 16 residues. V dropped 4 bases and J dropped 0 bases, with 14 bases sitting between them. Germline CDR1 LGHNA, CDR2 YNFKEQ. This chain's CDR3 is CASSRGRTTSTDTQYF. Written as DNA, the CDR3 is TGTGCCAGCAGCCGAGGACGGACGACTAGCACAGATACGCAGTATTTT.

This chain connects TRBV21-1 to TRBJ1-5. TRBV21-1 is a documented pseudogene. The CDR3 loop spans 18 amino acids. CDR3 residues: CASSKEGGKARDNQPQHF. Written as DNA, the CDR3 is TGTGCCAGCAGCAAAGAGGGGGGAAAGGCGCGTGACAATCAGCCCCAGCATTTT.

The rearrangement links TRBV5-4 to TRBJ2-3, with a tentative D call TRBD2 (5 bases). The CDR3 totals 14 residues. Deletions cut 3 bases from V and 3 bases from J, with 11 bases between. CDR1 SGHNT and CDR2 YYREEE come from the germline V gene (reference sequence). The CDR3 coding sequence is TGTGCCAGCAGCTCCGCCGGGGAGACAGATACGCAGTATTTT. Amino acids: CASSSAGETDTQYF.

The CDR3 DNA is TGTGCCAGCAGTGGGATTAGCGGGAGGGTGCAGTTCTTC. Translation gives CASSGISGRVQFF. The gene calls are TRBV2 and TRBJ2-1, with 11 bases that match TRBD2. Germline V gene data show CDR1 as SNHLY and CDR2 as FYNNEI. Trimming cost V 4 bases and J 12 bases; bases outside gene matches: 5. This CDR3 comprises 13 residues.

The chain carries TRBV27 and TRBJ1-4; TRBD1 aligns across 9 bases. CDR3 length equals 15 residues. Germline-derived CDR1 and CDR2 are MNHEY and SMNVEV (reference sequence). Losses at the gene ends were 5 bases for V and 7 bases for J; bases not matched to a gene: 8. The CDR3 sequence is CASSEGTGMGEKLFF. CDR3 in DNA: TGTGCCAGCAGTGAAGGGACAGGGATGGGTGAAAAACTGTTTTTT.

The chain is built from TRBV5-4 and TRBJ2-7; D is possibly TRBD1 or TRBD2 (6 bases each). Germline-derived CDR1 and CDR2 are SGHNT and YYREEE (reference sequence). The CDR3 covers 15 residues. V was clipped by 1 base and J by 2 bases, with 13 bases between them. This CDR3 reads CASSLKGGGPYEQYF. The DNA of the CDR3 is TGTGCCAGCAGCTTGAAGGGGGGCGGTCCCTACGAGCAGTACTTC.

This chain uses TRBV5-6 with TRBJ2-7; a possible D gene is TRBD2 (6 bases). In germline, CDR1 is SGHDT, CDR2 YYEEEE. CDR3 size: 14 residues. Trimming removed 6 bases at V and 5 bases at J, with 18 bases between. CDR3 residues: CASNSPGRRNEQYF. In nucleotides, the CDR3 is TGTGCCAGCAATAGTCCGGGGAGGAGAAACGAGCAGTACTTC.

This clone was recorded only once. The CDR3, as DNA: TGTGCTAGTGGTTTAGGGACTAGCACAGATACGCAGTATTTT. As protein: CASGLGTSTDTQYF. The chain has TRBV12-5 and TRBJ2-3; D is perhaps TRBD2 (6 bases). V lost 3 bases, J lost 0 bases, and 7 bases lay in between. The CDR3 extends over 14 amino acids. Germline V gives CDR1 LGHNT, CDR2 FRNRAP.

The CDR3 DNA follows: TGTGCCAGCAGTTATAGGCCCAACAGCGGCGAGCAGTACTTC. It is translated as CASSYRPNSGEQYF. The V gene is TRBV6-5, the J gene TRBJ2-7; a weak D match, TRBD2 (5 bases). V was pared by 3 bases and J by 6 bases, with 15 bases between. Germline CDR1 and CDR2: MNHEY and SVGAGI. The length of the CDR3 is 14 residues.

The chain is built from TRBV7-2 and TRBJ2-2, with D unresolved. Germline CDR1 reads SGHTA; CDR2 reads FQGNSA. The ends were cut back, 5 bases at V and 2 bases at J, with 18 bases in the middle. This CDR3 comprises 17 residues. The CDR3 spells CASSLDHIAPNTGELFF. The CDR3 DNA reads as TGTGCCAGCAGCCTAGATCATATCGCCCCAAACACCGGGGAGCTGTTTTTT.

The chain combines TRBV4-3 with TRBJ2-3; 9 nucleotides line up with TRBD2. CDR1 and CDR2 from the germline V gene are LGHNA and YSLEER. J lost 6 bases, V lost 0 bases, and 7 bases had no gene match. This CDR3 comprises 16 residues. The CDR3 sequence is CASSQDWVREGDTQYF. The CDR3 DNA reads TGCGCCAGCAGCCAAGATTGGGTGCGGGAGGGGGATACGCAGTATTTT.

J is TRBJ1-3 and V is TRBV9, with D hard to call. V lost 3 bases and J 2 bases, leaving 18 bases between the germline ends. Per the germline V gene, CDR1 is SGDLS and CDR2 is YYNGEE. The CDR3 runs to 17 residues. This CDR3 is CASSESRQIFAGNTIYF. CDR3 DNA sequence: TGTGCCAGCAGCGAGAGTAGGCAGATATTCGCTGGAAACACCATATATTTT. The complete variable domain, with remaining parts taken from reference TRBV9 and TRBJ1-3, reads DSGVTQTPKHLITATGQRVTLRCSPRSGDLSVYWYQQSLDQGLQFLIQYYNGEERAKGNILERFSAQQFPDLHSELNLSSLELGDSALYFCASSESRQIFAGNTIYFGEGSWLTVV.

The chain has TRBV27 and TRBJ2-7, with TRBD2 matching over 8 bases. The CDR3 length is 14 residues. From germline, CDR1 is MNHEY and CDR2 SMNVEV (reference sequence). V dropped 6 bases and J dropped 0; count of bases not matched to a gene: 4. The CDR3 loop is CASSRTSSSYEQYF. CDR3 in DNA: TGTGCCAGCAGCCGGACTAGCTCCTCCTACGAGCAGTACTTC.

The gene calls are TRBV10-1 and TRBJ2-2, with D tentatively TRBD2 (6 bases). Germline V gene sequence: CDR1 WNHNN, CDR2 SYGVQD (reference sequence). The ends were cut back, 5 bases at V and 1 base at J, with 11 bases in the middle. This CDR3 has 15 amino acids. The CDR3 here is CASSRAGKNTGELFF. CDR3 sequence (DNA): TGCGCCAGCAGTAGGGCGGGAAAGAACACCGGGGAGCTGTTTTTT.

CDR3 in DNA: TGTGCCAGCAGCCAAGGGGGAACCAGGACAGGGGCAGGCTCTGGAAACACCATATATTTT. It yields the protein CASSQGGTRTGAGSGNTIYF. The chain carries TRBV4-2 and TRBJ1-3, with 9 bases fitting TRBD1. The CDR3 contains 20 residues. V shed 1 base and J 0 bases; nucleotides not matched to a gene: 13. CDR1 is LGHNA and CDR2 is YNFKEQ in the germline V gene.

V usage is TRBV5-4 and J usage is TRBJ2-3; 9 nucleotides match TRBD2. With 4 bases clipped from V and 4 bases from J, the junction kept 7 bases outside the gene matches. The CDR3 has 15 amino acids. Germline-derived CDR1 and CDR2 are SGHNT and YYREEE (reference sequence). CDR3 sequence: CASSNPAGGPDTQYF. Here the CDR3 DNA reads TGTGCCAGCAGCAACCCAGCGGGAGGACCAGATACGCAGTATTTT.

V is TRBV6-6 and J is TRBJ1-2; TRBD1 aligns across 9 bases. CDR3 length equals 16 residues. The V and J ends lost 7 bases and 0 bases, in that order; junction bases with no gene match: 9. The germline V gene encodes CDR1 MNHNY and CDR2 SVGAGI (reference sequence). This chain's CDR3 is CASIGTGLQPNYGYTF. The DNA of the CDR3 is TGTGCCAGCATCGGGACAGGGTTGCAACCTAACTATGGCTACACCTTC.

This chain links TRBV5-1 with TRBJ2-7; a weak D match, TRBD1 (8 bases). Germline CDR1 is SGHRS and CDR2 is YFSETQ. This CDR3 has 14 residues. Trimming cost V 4 bases and J 3 bases, with 14 bases left between them. The CDR3 sequence is CASSLDRDYYEQYF. The CDR3 DNA follows: TGCGCCAGCAGCCTGGACAGGGACTACTACGAGCAGTACTTC. Combining the CDR3 with reference TRBV5-1 and TRBJ2-7 gives the whole variable domain KAGVTQTPRYLIKTRGQQVTLSCSPISGHRSVSWYQQTPGQGLQFLFEYFSETQRNKGNFPGRFSGRQFSNSRSEMNVSTLELGDSALYLCASSLDRDYYEQYFGPGTRLTVT.

This clone was detected once. The chain employs TRBV19 and TRBJ2-2; TRBD2 matches at 12 bases. The CDR3 extends over 15 amino acids. CDR1 is LNHDA, CDR2 SQIVND, per germline (reference sequence). V gave up 6 bases and J gave up 6 bases; unmatched junction bases: 5. The CDR3 loop reads CASRTLAGGSGELFF. DNA of the CDR3: TGTGCCAGTAGAACACTAGCGGGAGGCTCCGGGGAGCTGTTTTTT.

The V and J genes are TRBV5-4 and TRBJ2-1; D not certain. The CDR3 has 15 amino acids. Per the germline V gene, CDR1 is SGHNT and CDR2 is YYREEE (reference sequence). V was pared by 1 base and J by 0 bases, with 8 bases between. The CDR3 DNA reads as TGTGCCAGCAGCTTGAGCCCGAGCTCCTACAATGAGCAGTTCTTC. This encodes CASSLSPSSYNEQFF.

The chain is built from TRBV7-3 and TRBJ2-1, with 8 bases fitting TRBD2. From germline, CDR1 is SGHTA and CDR2 FQGTGA. CDR3 length: 16 residues. With 5 bases clipped from V and 1 base from J, the junction kept 7 bases outside the gene matches. For the CDR3, the DNA is TGTGCCAGCAGCACAAGCGGGAGTCTGTCCTACAATGAGCAGTTCTTC. Translating it yields CASSTSGSLSYNEQFF.